This is a list of T cell receptor beta chains from one sample in a study of blood T cell repertoires in COVID-19. The data were produced by immunoSEQ multiplex PCR, yet TCRdb's version contains in-frame clones alone and is incomplete. This sample has roughly 200,000 clones, with about 88% found just once. Sequencing was carried out using peripheral blood. These receptors originate from a woman in her forties or fifties with COVID-19, enrolled during active disease. The CDR3 runs from the conserved cysteine through the conserved F or W. Each record gives: V gene, CDR3 protein.

TRBV7-9 CASSSGTSGYEQYF
TRBV7-6 CASSPFRIQETQYF
TRBV18 CASSVTRSSYNEQFF
TRBV3-1/TRBV3-2 CASSQAGEQYF
TRBV24-1 CATSDGQGANGYTF
TRBV9 CASSAGTSGVYEQYF
TRBV10-3 CAIGHNEQFF
TRBV6-4 CASSEPGKDTQYF
TRBV5-5 CASSFALAGAQETQYF
TRBV19 CAVRTGGTEAFF
TRBV18 CASSSRDRVVNEQFF
TRBV3-1/TRBV3-2 CASSLDTFGEKLFF
TRBV10-3 CAIKTPQVGGGYTF
TRBV7-8 CASSSGTGRGYTF
TRBV9 CASSRDRTSYEQYF
TRBV11-3 CASSLGRGNTNEQFF
TRBV12-3/TRBV12-4 CASSRTGLDEAFF
TRBV6-5 CASSYSAGQPQHF
TRBV19 CASTPWDRPNEKLFF
TRBV3-1/TRBV3-2 CASSPGQRPHQETQYF
TRBV9 CASSAQAGTAQNIQYF
TRBV27 CASSLLAGARTGELFF
TRBV5-1 CASSSGSGQGVNEQFF
TRBV5-6 CASSLTGLVFGYTF
TRBV6-5 CASSPGQANYGYTF
TRBV28 CATSGGYEQFF
TRBV10-3 CAISDVTGAFGYTF